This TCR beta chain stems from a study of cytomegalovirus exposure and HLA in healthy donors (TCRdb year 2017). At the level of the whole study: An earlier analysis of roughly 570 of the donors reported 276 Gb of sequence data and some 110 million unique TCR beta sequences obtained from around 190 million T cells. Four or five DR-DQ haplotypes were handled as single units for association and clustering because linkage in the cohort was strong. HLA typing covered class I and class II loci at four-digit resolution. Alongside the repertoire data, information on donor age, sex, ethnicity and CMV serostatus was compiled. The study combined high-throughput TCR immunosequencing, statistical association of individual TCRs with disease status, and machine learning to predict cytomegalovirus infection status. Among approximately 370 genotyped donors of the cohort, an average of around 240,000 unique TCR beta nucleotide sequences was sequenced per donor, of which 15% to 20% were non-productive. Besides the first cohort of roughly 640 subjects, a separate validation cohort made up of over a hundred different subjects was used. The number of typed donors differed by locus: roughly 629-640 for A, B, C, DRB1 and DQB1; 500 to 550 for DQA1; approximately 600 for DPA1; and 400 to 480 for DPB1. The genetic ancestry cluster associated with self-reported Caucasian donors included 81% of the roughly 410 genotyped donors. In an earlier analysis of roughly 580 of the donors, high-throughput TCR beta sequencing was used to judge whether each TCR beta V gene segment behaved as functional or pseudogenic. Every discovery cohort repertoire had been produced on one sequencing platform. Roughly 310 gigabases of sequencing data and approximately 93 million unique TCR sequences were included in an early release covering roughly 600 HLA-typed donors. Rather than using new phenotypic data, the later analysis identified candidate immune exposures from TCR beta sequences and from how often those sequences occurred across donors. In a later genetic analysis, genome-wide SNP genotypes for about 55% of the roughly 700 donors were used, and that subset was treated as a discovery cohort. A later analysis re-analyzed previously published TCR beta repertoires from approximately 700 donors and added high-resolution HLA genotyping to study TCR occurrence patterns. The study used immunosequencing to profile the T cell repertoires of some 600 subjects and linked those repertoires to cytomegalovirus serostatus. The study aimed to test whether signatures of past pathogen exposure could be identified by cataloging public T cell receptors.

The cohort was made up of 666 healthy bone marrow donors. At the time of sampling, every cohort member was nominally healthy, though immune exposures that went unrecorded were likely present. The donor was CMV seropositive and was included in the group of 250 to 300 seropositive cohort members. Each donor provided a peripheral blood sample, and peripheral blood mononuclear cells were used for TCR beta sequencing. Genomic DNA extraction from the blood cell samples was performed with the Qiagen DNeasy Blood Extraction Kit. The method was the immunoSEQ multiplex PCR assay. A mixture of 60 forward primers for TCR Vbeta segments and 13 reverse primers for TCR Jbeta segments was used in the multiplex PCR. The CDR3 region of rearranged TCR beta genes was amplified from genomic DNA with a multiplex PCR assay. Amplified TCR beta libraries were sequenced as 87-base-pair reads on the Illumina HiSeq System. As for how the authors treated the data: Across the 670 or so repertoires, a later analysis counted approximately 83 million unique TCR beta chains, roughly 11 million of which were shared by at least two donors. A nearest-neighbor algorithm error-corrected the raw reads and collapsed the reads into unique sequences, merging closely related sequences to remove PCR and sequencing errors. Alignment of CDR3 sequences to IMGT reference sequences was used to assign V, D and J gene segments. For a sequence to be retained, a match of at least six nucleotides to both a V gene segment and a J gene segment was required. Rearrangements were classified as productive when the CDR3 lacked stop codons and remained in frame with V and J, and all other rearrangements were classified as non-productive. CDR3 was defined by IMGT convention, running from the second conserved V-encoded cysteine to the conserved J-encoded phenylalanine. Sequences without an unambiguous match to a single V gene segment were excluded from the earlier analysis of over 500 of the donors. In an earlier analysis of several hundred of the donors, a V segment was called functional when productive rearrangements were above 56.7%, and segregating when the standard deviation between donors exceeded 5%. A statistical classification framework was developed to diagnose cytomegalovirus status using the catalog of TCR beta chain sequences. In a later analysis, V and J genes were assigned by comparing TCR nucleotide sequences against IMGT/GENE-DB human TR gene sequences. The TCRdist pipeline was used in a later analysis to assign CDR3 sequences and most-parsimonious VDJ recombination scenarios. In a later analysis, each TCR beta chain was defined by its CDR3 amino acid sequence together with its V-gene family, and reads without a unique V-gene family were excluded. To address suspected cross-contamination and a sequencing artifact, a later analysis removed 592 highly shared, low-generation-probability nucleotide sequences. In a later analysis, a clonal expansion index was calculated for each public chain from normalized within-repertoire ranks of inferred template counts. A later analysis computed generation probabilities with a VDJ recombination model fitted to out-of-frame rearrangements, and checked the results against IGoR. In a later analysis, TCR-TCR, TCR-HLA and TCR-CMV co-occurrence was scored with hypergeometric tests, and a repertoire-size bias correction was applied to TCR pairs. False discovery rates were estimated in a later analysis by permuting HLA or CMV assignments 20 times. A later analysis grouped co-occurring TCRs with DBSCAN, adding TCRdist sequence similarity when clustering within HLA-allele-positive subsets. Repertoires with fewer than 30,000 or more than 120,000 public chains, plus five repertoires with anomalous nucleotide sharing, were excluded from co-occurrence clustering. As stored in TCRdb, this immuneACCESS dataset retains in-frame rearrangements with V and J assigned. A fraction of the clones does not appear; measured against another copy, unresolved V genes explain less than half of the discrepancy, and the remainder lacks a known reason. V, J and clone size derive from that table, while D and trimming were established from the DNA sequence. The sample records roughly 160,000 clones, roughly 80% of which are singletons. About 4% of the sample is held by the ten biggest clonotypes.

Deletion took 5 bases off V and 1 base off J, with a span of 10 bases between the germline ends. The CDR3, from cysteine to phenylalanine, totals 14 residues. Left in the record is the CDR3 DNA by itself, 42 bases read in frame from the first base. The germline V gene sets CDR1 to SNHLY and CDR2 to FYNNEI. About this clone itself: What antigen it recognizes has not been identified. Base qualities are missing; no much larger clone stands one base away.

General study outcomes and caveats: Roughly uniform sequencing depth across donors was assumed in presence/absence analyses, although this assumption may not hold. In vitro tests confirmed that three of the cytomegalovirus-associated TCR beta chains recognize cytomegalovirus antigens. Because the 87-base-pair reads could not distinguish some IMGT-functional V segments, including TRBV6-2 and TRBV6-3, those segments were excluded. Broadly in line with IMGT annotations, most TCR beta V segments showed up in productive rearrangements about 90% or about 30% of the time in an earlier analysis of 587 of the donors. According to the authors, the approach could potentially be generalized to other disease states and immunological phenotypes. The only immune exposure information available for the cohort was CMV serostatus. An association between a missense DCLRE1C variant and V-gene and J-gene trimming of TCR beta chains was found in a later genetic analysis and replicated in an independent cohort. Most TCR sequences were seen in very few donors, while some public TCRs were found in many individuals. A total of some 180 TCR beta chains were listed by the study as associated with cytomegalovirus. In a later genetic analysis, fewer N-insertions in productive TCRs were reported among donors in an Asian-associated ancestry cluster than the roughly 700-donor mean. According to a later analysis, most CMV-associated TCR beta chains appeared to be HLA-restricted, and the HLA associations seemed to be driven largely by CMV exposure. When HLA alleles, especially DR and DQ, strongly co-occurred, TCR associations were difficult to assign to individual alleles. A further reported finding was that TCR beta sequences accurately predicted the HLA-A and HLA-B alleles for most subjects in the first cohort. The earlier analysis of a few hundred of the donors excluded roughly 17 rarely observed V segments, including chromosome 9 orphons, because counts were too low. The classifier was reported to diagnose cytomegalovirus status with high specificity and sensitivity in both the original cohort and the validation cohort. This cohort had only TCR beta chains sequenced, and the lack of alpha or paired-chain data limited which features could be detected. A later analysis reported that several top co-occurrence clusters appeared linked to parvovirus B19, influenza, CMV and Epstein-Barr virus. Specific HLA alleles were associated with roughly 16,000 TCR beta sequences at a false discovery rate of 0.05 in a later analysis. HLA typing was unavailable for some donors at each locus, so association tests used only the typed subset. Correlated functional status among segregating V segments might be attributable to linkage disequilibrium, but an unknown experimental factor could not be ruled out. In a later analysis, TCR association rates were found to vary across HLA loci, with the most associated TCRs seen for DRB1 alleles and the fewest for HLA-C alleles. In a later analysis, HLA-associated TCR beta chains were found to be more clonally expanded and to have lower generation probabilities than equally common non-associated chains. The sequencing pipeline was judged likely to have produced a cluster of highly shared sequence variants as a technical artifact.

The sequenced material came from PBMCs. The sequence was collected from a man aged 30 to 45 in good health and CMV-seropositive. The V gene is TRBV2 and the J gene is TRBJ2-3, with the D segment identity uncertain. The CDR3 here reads CASSPEPGTDTQYF. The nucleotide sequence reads TGTGCCAGCAGTCCGGAGCCTGGCACAGATACGCAGTATTTT.